A single sample is the source of the 2 T cell receptor beta chains below, sequenced in a study of blood T cell repertoires in COVID-19 (dated by TCRdb to the early 2020s). Library prep was done by the immunoSEQ multiplex PCR assay. As stored in TCRdb, this immuneACCESS dataset retains in-frame rearrangements with V and J assigned. A fraction of the clones does not appear; measured against another copy, unresolved V genes explain less than half of the discrepancy, and the remainder lacks a known reason. The sample includes 200,000 to 300,000 clones, with about 81% observed a single time. Approximately 13% of the sample is held by the ten biggest clonotypes. The sample was peripheral blood. These TCRs come from a woman in her fifties or sixties with active or convalescent COVID-19.

This clone has a handful of counts. This chain links TRBV6-4 with TRBJ2-1; TRBD2 matches 9 bases. CDR1 and CDR2 (germline): MRHNA, SNTAGT. The CDR3 totals 15 residues. The J segment lost 6 bases and the V segment lost 2 bases, leaving 5 bases of the junction unmatched. The DNA of the CDR3 is TGTGCCAGCAGTGACAATAGCGGGGGACCCAATGAGCAGTTCTTC. Its protein product is CASSDNSGGPNEQFF.

V and J are TRBV18 and TRBJ2-3, with 11 bases that match TRBD2. The germline V gene encodes CDR1 KGHSH and CDR2 LQKENI. With V trimmed by 4 bases and J by 4 bases, 4 bases remained unmatched. CDR3 size: 15 residues. The CDR3 spells CASSQLAGGSDTQYF. CDR3 nucleotides: TGTGCCAGCTCACAGCTAGCGGGGGGCTCAGATACGCAGTATTTT.